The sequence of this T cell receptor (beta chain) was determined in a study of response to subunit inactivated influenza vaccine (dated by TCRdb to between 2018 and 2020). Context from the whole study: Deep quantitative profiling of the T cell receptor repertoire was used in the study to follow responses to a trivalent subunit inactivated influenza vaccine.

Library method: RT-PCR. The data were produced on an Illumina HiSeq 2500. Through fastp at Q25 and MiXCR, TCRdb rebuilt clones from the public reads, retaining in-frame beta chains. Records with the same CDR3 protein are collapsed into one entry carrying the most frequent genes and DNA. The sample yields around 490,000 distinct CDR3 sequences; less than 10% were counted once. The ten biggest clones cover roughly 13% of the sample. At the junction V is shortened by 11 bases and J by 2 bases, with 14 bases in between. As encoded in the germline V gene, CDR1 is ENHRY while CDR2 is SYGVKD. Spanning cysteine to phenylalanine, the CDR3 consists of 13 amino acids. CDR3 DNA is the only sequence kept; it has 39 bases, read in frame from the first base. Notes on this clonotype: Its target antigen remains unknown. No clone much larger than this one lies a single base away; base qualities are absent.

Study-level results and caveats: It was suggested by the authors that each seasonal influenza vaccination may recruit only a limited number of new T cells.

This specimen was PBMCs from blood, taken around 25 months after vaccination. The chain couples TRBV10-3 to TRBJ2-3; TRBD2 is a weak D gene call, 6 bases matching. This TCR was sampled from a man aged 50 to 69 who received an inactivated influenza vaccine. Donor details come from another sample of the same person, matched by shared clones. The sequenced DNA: TGTGCCGGCGGGCGGGGACTCACAGATACGCAGTATTTT. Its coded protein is CAGGRGLTDTQYF.